Shown below are 2 T cell receptor beta chains from a single sample sequenced in a study of T-cell reconstitution after alpha-beta-depleted transplantation in children. This sample's TCRbeta library carried unique molecular identifier barcodes. TCRdb itself ran the PCR reads through MiXCR, one entry per CDR3 protein. The sample has some 830,000 distinct CDR3 sequences, roughly 15% seen once. The specimen was PBMCs, mostly from graft donor cells, collected 360 days after TCRalphabeta/CD19-depleted stem cell transplant. The receptors originated from a male patient under 18 who had a stem cell transplant for acute lymphoblastic leukemia, so the T cells may come from the graft donor.

J is TRBJ1-2 and V is TRBV6-1; TRBD1 is a possible D gene (6 bases). Trimming stripped 3 bases from V and 3 bases from J, with 11 bases between. Germline CDR1 MNHNS, CDR2 SASEGT. This CDR3 is 14 amino acids long. The CDR3 nucleotides are TGTGCCAGCAGTGATCCCCAGGGGTACTATGGCTACACCTTC. Encoded protein: CASSDPQGYYGYTF.

This clonotype came up a few times. The J gene is TRBJ1-4, the V gene TRBV6-5; 7 bases are shared with TRBD1. V shed 4 bases, J shed 10 bases, and the junction held 12 bases outside the gene matches. Per germline, CDR1 MNHEY and CDR2 SVGAGI. The CDR3 loop spans 15 amino acids. CDR3 DNA sequence: TGTGCCAGCAGTTTCCTAAGACAGGGAGCACGAAAACTGTTTTTT. This translates into CASSFLRQGARKLFF.